Presented here are 16 T cell receptor beta chains from one specimen sequenced in a study of blood T cell repertoires in COVID-19. Using immunoSEQ multiplex PCR, the repertoire was profiled, and TCRdb retains in-frame clones only, with some absent. This sample has approximately 170,000 clones, with 86% found just once. The specimen was peripheral blood. These receptors all stem from a woman aged 70-85 years with acute or convalescent COVID-19.

The chain uses TRBV19 and TRBJ2-7; 7 nucleotides align to TRBD1. The V and J ends lost 5 bases and 1 base, in that order; junction bases with no gene match: 5. The CDR3 is 14 residues long. Germline CDR1 reads LNHDA; CDR2 reads SQIVND (reference sequence). This CDR3 reads CASSQQTGSYEQYF. CDR3 bases: TGTGCCAGTAGTCAACAGACAGGGTCCTACGAGCAGTACTTC.

The V call is TRBV7-8, the J call TRBJ1-5; TRBD1 matches at 8 bases. Germline V gives CDR1 SGHVS, CDR2 FQNEAQ. The V and J ends lost 3 bases and 7 bases, in that order; junction bases with no gene match: 5. CDR3 length: 14 amino acids. The CDR3: CASSLGQVGQPQHF. CDR3 DNA sequence: TGTGCCAGCAGCTTGGGACAGGTCGGGCAGCCCCAGCATTTT.

This clone appeared a single time. The J gene is TRBJ1-5, the V gene TRBV2, with D possibly TRBD1 on 5 matching bases. The CDR3 runs to 14 residues. Germline loops: CDR1 SNHLY, CDR2 FYNNEI. Between the trimmed V and J ends, which lost 2 bases and 1 base, there was a span of 6 bases. The CDR3 region has the DNA TGTGCCAGCAGTGAACAGGGCAGCAATCAGCCCCAGCATTTT. Amino acid sequence: CASSEQGSNQPQHF.

This rearrangement joins TRBV12-3 or TRBV12-4 to TRBJ2-1, with D unresolved. The CDR3 runs 11 residues. V was clipped by 0 bases and J by 10 bases, with 4 bases between them. The CDR3 sequence: CASSLAREQFF. The CDR3 DNA reads as TGTGCCAGCAGTTTAGCGCGGGAGCAGTTCTTC.

V is TRBV27 and J is TRBJ2-7; TRBD2 agrees at 13 bases. The ends lost 6 bases at V and 1 base at J; junction bases unmatched: 3. The CDR3 length is 15 residues. Germline V gene sequence: CDR1 MNHEY, CDR2 SMNVEV (reference sequence). Here the CDR3 reads CASRGTSGISYEQYF. The DNA of the CDR3 is TGTGCCAGCAGGGGGACTAGCGGGATTTCCTACGAGCAGTACTTC.

The table lists this clone with a few counts. J is TRBJ2-7 and V is TRBV5-5; TRBD2 might be the D (5 bases). Trimming shortened V by 1 base and J by 4 bases, and 12 bases separated the two germline ends. The germline V gene encodes CDR1 SGHKS and CDR2 YYEKEE (reference sequence). The CDR3 is 14 residues long. The CDR3 sequence: CASSLWHGGYEQYF. The DNA for the CDR3 is TGTGCCAGCAGCTTGTGGCACGGAGGATACGAGCAGTACTTC. The entire variable domain, with the rest obtained from reference TRBV5-5 and TRBJ2-7, is as follows: DAGVTQSPTHLIKTRGQQVTLRCSPISGHKSVSWYQQVLGQGPQFIFQYYEKEERGRGNFPDRFSARQFPNYSSELNVNALLLGDSALYLCASSLWHGGYEQYFGPGTRLTVT.

CDR3 sequence (DNA): TGCGCCAGCAGCCTGGGACAGGGAGTAGAGACCCAGTACTTC. Protein product: CASSLGQGVETQYF. The gene calls are TRBV5-1 and TRBJ2-5; 9 nucleotides align to TRBD1. Germline V gives CDR1 SGHRS, CDR2 YFSETQ. The CDR3 is 14 residues long. Trimming removed 4 bases from V and 4 bases from J; junction bases left unmatched: 5.

The J gene is TRBJ1-2, the V gene TRBV28; D possibly corresponds to TRBD1 (5 bases). The CDR3 has 12 amino acids. Trimming pared 3 bases from V and 3 bases from J, leaving 5 bases between. CDR1 is MDHEN and CDR2 is SYDVKM in the germline V gene. CDR3 DNA: TGTGCCAGCAGTTTGACAGACTATGGCTACACCTTC. The encoded protein is CASSLTDYGYTF.

This sequence joins TRBV29-1 and TRBJ1-2; TRBD1 aligns across 10 bases. Germline-derived CDR1 and CDR2 are SQVTM and ANQGSEA. The CDR3 loop spans 15 amino acids. The V and J ends lost 4 bases and 3 bases, in that order; junction bases with no gene match: 8. Written as DNA, the CDR3 is TGCAGCGTTGCCCCGGACAGGGGGAGTTACTATGGCTACACCTTC. Its translation is CSVAPDRGSYYGYTF.

The CDR3 loop is CACGRFANTGELFF. The CDR3 DNA reads TGTGCCTGCGGGAGATTCGCGAACACCGGGGAGCTGTTTTTT. This chain uses TRBV30 with TRBJ2-2; a possible D gene is TRBD2 (6 bases). Germline lookup yields CDR1 GTSNPN and CDR2 SVGIG (reference sequence). The CDR3 loop spans 14 amino acids. The V end was cut by 6 bases, the J end by 0 bases, with 11 bases between.

V and J are TRBV28 and TRBJ1-4, with TRBD1 identical over 7 bases. V was clipped by 2 bases and J by 6 bases; unmatched bases: 0. CDR1 is MDHEN and CDR2 is SYDVKM in the germline V gene. The CDR3 contains 13 residues. In DNA form, the CDR3 reads TGTGCCAGCAGTTTACAGGGGGATGAAAAACTGTTTTTT. Translation: CASSLQGDEKLFF.

The CDR3 DNA is TGTGCCAGCAGGGCCACAGGGAAAGCTTTCTTT. This gives the protein CASRATGKAFF. The chain carries TRBV6-5 and TRBJ1-1, with D maybe TRBD1 (6 bases). V lost 6 bases and J lost 9, with 11 bases in between. The CDR3 is 11 amino acids. From germline, CDR1 is MNHEY and CDR2 SVGAGI.

This rearrangement joins TRBV30 to TRBJ1-2; D remains unclear. The germline gives CDR1 GTSNPN, CDR2 SVGIG (reference sequence). Deletions cut 4 bases from V and 4 bases from J, with 10 bases between. This CDR3 spans 12 amino acids. For the CDR3, the DNA is TGTGCCTGGACTAGCGCGGGCTATGGCTACACCTTC. Protein: CAWTSAGYGYTF.

The chain carries TRBV24-1 and TRBJ2-5, with 7 bases lining up with TRBD1. V lost 1 base to trimming and J lost 5 bases; unmatched junction nucleotides: 18. Per the germline V gene, CDR1 is KGHDR and CDR2 is SFDVKD. The CDR3 runs to 19 residues. CDR3 bases: TGTGCCACCAGTGATTTCGGACAGGTTCGTCGCTCAGGGCACGAGACCCAGTACTTC. Amino acids: CATSDFGQVRRSGHETQYF.

This clone was found a few times. The chain links TRBV2 to TRBJ2-7; tentative D call: TRBD2 (5 bases). V dropped 6 bases and J dropped 3 bases, with 9 bases sitting between them. The germline V gene has CDR1 SNHLY and CDR2 FYNNEI. The CDR3 covers 12 residues. In DNA, the CDR3 is TGTGCCAGCAGCCAAACTAGCTACGAGCAGTACTTC. Protein sequence: CASSQTSYEQYF.

The chain has TRBV5-4 and TRBJ2-3, with 11 positions matching TRBD2. The ends lost 5 bases at V and 0 bases at J; junction bases unmatched: 8. The CDR3 covers 17 residues. Germline CDR1 is SGHNT and CDR2 is YYREEE (reference sequence). CDR3: CASSLFSGGGSTDTQYF. CDR3 DNA sequence: TGTGCCAGCAGTTTATTTAGCGGGGGGGGTAGCACAGATACGCAGTATTTT.